Presented here are 31 T cell receptor beta chains from one specimen sequenced in a study of T cells in Graves' hyperthyroidism and ophthalmopathy. Using RNA transcripts as the source, TCR beta CDR3 regions were amplified. Initially, a first-round RT-PCR of the TCR CDR3 employed the HTBI primer set. TCRdb passed the multiplex PCR reads through MiXCR, listing each CDR3 protein once. Of approximately 510,000 distinct CDR3 sequences in the sample, over 45% were seen once. The sample taken for sequencing was peripheral blood or thyroid tissue (not recorded which). These receptors originate from an adult woman with Graves' disease, either hyperthyroidism or ophthalmopathy (not recorded which).

This clonotype showed up many times. The chain joins TRBV2 to TRBJ2-7, with D perhaps TRBD2 (6 bases). V shed 8 bases and J shed 10 bases, with 21 bases lying between them. CDR1 is SNHLY and CDR2 is FYNNEI in the germline V gene. This CDR3 contains 13 residues. The CDR3 protein is CASVDWISGGQYF. CDR3 DNA sequence: TGTGCCAGCGTAGATTGGATTTCCGGGGGACAGTACTTC.

This clonotype was counted at least ten times. This chain links TRBV20-1 with TRBJ2-5; D is possibly TRBD2 (6 bases). The germline V and J ends were trimmed by 6 bases and 9 bases, with 23 bases remaining between them. The CDR3 sequence is 14 residues long. Germline loops: CDR1 DFQATT, CDR2 SNEGSKA (reference sequence). This CDR3 reads CSAPPLADSGAQYF. Written as DNA, the CDR3 is TGCAGTGCCCCCCCGTTAGCTGACTCGGGGGCCCAGTACTTC.

The V gene is TRBV2, the J gene TRBJ2-3; TRBD2 might be the D (6 bases). The V and J ends lost 6 bases and 1 base respectively, with 26 bases between them. Germline assignment: CDR1 SNHLY and CDR2 FYNNEI. CDR3 length: 19 amino acids. In DNA form, the CDR3 reads TGTGCCAGCAGCGTCGGGGGTCCTAGACGTTGGAATGGCACAGATACGCAGTATTTT. The encoded protein is CASSVGGPRRWNGTDTQYF.

This clonotype was detected ten times or more. V gene TRBV6-6 combines with J gene TRBJ2-5; 10 positions agree with TRBD2. Trimming cost V 4 bases and J 5 bases; bases outside gene matches: 4. CDR3 length: 14 residues. The germline V gene encodes CDR1 MNHNY and CDR2 SVGAGI (reference sequence). CDR3 DNA: TGTGCCAGCAGTTTAGGGACTAGCGTCGAGACCCAGTACTTC. Translation: CASSLGTSVETQYF.

This rearrangement joins TRBV7-9 to TRBJ2-7; 10 nucleotides line up with TRBD2. This CDR3 spans 13 amino acids. Germline-derived CDR1 and CDR2 are SEHNR and FQNEAQ (reference sequence). V trimming: 6 bases; J trimming: 3 bases; junction bases outside the gene matches: 2. The CDR3 loop is CASSLAGDYEQYF. The CDR3 DNA sequence: TGTGCCAGCAGTCTAGCGGGGGACTACGAGCAGTACTTC.

The chain carries TRBV7-8 and TRBJ1-5, with D possibly TRBD1 on 5 matching bases. The CDR3 is 17 amino acids. The V and J ends lost 3 bases and 7 bases respectively, with 22 bases between them. CDR1 and CDR2 from the germline V gene are SGHVS and FQNEAQ. The CDR3: CASSLGFRGKGSQPQHF. The CDR3 region has the DNA TGTGCCAGCAGCTTGGGGTTTCGGGGAAAGGGGTCGCAGCCCCAGCATTTT.

This clonotype was counted only a few times. This chain connects TRBV10-3 to TRBJ2-7; no firm D call. V was clipped by 7 bases and J by 1 base, with 11 bases between them. The V gene's germline CDR1 is ENHRY and CDR2 SYGVKD. The CDR3 length is 13 residues. CDR3 coding DNA: TGTGCCATCAAAGCCGACGGTTCCTACGAGCAGTACTTC. Its protein is CAIKADGSYEQYF.

This clonotype was found once. V is TRBV5-2 and J is TRBJ1-1; TRBD1, the table's D call, lacks a check against the DNA. TRBV5-2 is a pseudogene locus. The CDR3 is 12 residues long. CDR3 region: CASTLTGPEAFF. The CDR3 DNA reads TGTGCCAGCACCTTGACAGGGCCTGAAGCTTTCTTT.

This chain connects TRBV6-1 to TRBJ1-4; tentatively, D is TRBD1 (6 bases). The CDR3 totals 13 residues. V was trimmed by 8 bases and J by 4 bases, leaving 11 bases between them. CDR1 and CDR2 from the germline V gene are MNHNS and SASEGT. The CDR3: CASRTVFNEKLFF. The CDR3 nucleotides are TGTGCCAGCCGGACAGTGTTTAATGAAAAACTGTTTTTT.

The chain joins TRBV20-1 to TRBJ1-5; maybe TRBD1 (5 bases). The V gene's germline CDR1 is DFQATT and CDR2 SNEGSKA (reference sequence). The germline V and J ends were trimmed by 5 bases and 2 bases, with 19 bases remaining between them. The CDR3 sequence is 16 residues long. The CDR3 region has the DNA TGCAGTGCTCCCCAGGGAGGGTTCGGGGGCAATCAGCCCCAGCATTTT. Its protein is CSAPQGGFGGNQPQHF.

This clonotype showed up just a few times. The genes are TRBV20-1 and TRBJ2-5; D is ambiguous. The CDR3 consists of 11 residues. Germline lookup yields CDR1 DFQATT and CDR2 SNEGSKA (reference sequence). Between the trimmed V and J ends, which lost 6 bases and 5 bases, there was a span of 10 bases. As DNA, the CDR3 is TGCAGTGCACCGCCTGAGGAGACCCAGTACTTC. This gives the protein CSAPPEETQYF.

This clonotype was recorded at least ten times. V and J are TRBV12-3 or TRBV12-4 and TRBJ1-1; 8 nucleotides agree with TRBD1. The CDR3 is 15 residues long. V dropped 5 bases and J dropped 0; count of bases not matched to a gene: 5. CDR3 in amino acids: CASSTGGAMNTEAFF. CDR3 nucleotide sequence: TGTGCCAGCAGTACAGGGGGAGCAATGAACACTGAAGCTTTCTTT.

This clonotype appeared a few times. V gene TRBV2 combines with J gene TRBJ1-2; D possibly corresponds to TRBD1 (6 bases). V lost 6 bases, J lost 5 bases, and 16 bases lay in between. The CDR3 totals 14 residues. CDR1 and CDR2 from the germline V gene are SNHLY and FYNNEI. The CDR3 sequence is CASRLQGVRYGYTF. The CDR3 DNA reads as TGTGCCAGCAGGCTACAGGGAGTACGGTATGGCTACACCTTC.

The chain carries TRBV19 and TRBJ2-7; 8 nucleotides line up with TRBD1. CDR1 and CDR2 from the germline V gene are LNHDA and SQIVND (reference sequence). The CDR3 runs to 13 residues. V trimming: 6 bases; J trimming: 6 bases; junction bases outside the gene matches: 7. CDR3 in amino acids: CASSDGQGGEQYF. CDR3 DNA: TGTGCCAGTAGCGACGGACAGGGAGGCGAGCAGTACTTC.

The chain's CDR3 is CASSLGPLGQPVGTQHF. DNA of the CDR3: TGTGCCAGCAGCTTAGGTCCATTGGGACAGCCGGTTGGGACCCAGCATTTT. The chain recombines TRBV7-8 with TRBJ1-5, with TRBD1 matching 7 bases. Germline assignment: CDR1 SGHVS and CDR2 FQNEAQ. This CDR3 is 17 amino acids long. V dropped 1 base and J dropped 11; count of bases not matched to a gene: 17.

This clonotype was counted many times. V and J are TRBV20-1 and TRBJ2-5; tentatively, D is TRBD1 (6 bases). The V and J ends lost 4 bases and 1 base respectively, with 10 bases between them. The germline V gene has CDR1 DFQATT and CDR2 SNEGSKA (reference sequence). The CDR3 loop spans 13 amino acids. In DNA form, the CDR3 reads TGCAGTGCTACGACAGGTGCCCAAGAGACCCAGTACTTC. Translated: CSATTGAQETQYF.

This clonotype has just a few counts. The rearrangement links TRBV11-2 to TRBJ2-6, with D hard to call. Germline V CDR1 and CDR2: SGHAT, FQNNGV. CDR3 length: 16 amino acids. Trimming took 5 bases from V and 0 from J, leaving 11 bases between them. This CDR3 reads CASSPTDRSGANVLTF. In DNA form, the CDR3 reads TGTGCCAGCAGCCCAACAGACCGCTCTGGGGCCAACGTCCTGACTTTC.

This clonotype has more than one count but fewer than ten. The chain carries TRBV29-1 and TRBJ2-7; TRBD1 or TRBD2 may be the D gene (5 bases each). The CDR3 has 14 amino acids. The V end lost 1 base, the J end lost 2 bases, and 12 bases lay between the germline ends. CDR1 SQVTM and CDR2 ANQGSEA come from the germline V gene. This CDR3 reads CSVEGGKSTYEQYF. The DNA for the CDR3 is TGCAGCGTTGAAGGGGGGAAAAGCACCTACGAGCAGTACTTC.

This clonotype has only a few counts. The chain couples TRBV25-1 to TRBJ1-4, with TRBD1 matching 8 bases. The CDR3 totals 16 residues. CDR1 MGHDK and CDR2 SYGVNS come from the germline V gene. Germline trimming cut 4 bases from V and 3 bases from J; bases unmatched to any gene: 7. The CDR3 sequence is CASSVNRGTANEKLFF. For the CDR3, the DNA is TGTGCCAGCAGTGTGAACAGGGGGACGGCTAATGAAAAACTGTTTTTT.

V is TRBV10-2 and J is TRBJ2-2, with 7 nucleotides matching TRBD2. The germline V gene encodes CDR1 WSHSY and CDR2 SAAADI. There are 14 residues in the CDR3. Trimming took 6 bases from V and 6 from J; bases not matched to a gene: 7. The CDR3 DNA follows: TGCGCCAGCAGAGGGACTACTGGTCCCGGGGAGCTGTTTTTT. It encodes CASRGTTGPGELFF.

Points on this clonotype: A read error may account for a junction end that differs from germline. The chain combines TRBV24-1 with TRBJ1-1; D is ambiguous. The CDR3 is made up of 11 amino acids. Germline V gene sequence: CDR1 KGHDR, CDR2 SFDVKD. CDR3 sequence (DNA): TGTGCCGCCCAAGGGAACACTGAGGCTTTCTTT. Protein sequence: CAAQGNTEAFF.

This clonotype has a handful of counts. The rearrangement links TRBV4-2 to TRBJ2-7; no clear D gene. Trimming took 1 base from V and 4 from J, leaving 8 bases between them. Germline CDR1 is LGHNA and CDR2 is YNFKEQ. This CDR3 spans 13 amino acids. The CDR3 loop is CASSQVTEYEQYF. CDR3 DNA: TGTGCCAGCAGCCAAGTTACTGAATACGAGCAGTACTTC.

This clonotype was picked up many times. V gene TRBV19 combines with J gene TRBJ1-5; unclear D gene. CDR3 length: 14 residues. Germline V gene sequence: CDR1 LNHDA, CDR2 SQIVND (reference sequence). The germline V and J ends were trimmed by 7 bases and 2 bases, with 12 bases remaining between them. This CDR3 is CASTVEFGNQPQHF. The CDR3 DNA sequence: TGTGCCAGTACGGTCGAATTCGGCAATCAGCCCCAGCATTTT.

This clonotype has at least ten counts. The chain is built from TRBV7-3 and TRBJ2-5; TRBD1 matches at 12 bases. Germline CDR1 SGHTA, CDR2 FQGTGA. The CDR3 consists of 16 residues. J was trimmed by 5 bases and V by 5 bases; bases with no gene match: 9. The DNA for the CDR3 is TGTGCCAGCAGCCCACCGGGGACAGGGGGCGGGGAGACCCAGTACTTC. It codes for CASSPPGTGGGETQYF.

This clonotype was recorded at least ten times. The J gene is TRBJ2-5, the V gene TRBV12-3 or TRBV12-4; D ambiguous. CDR3 length: 13 residues. Between the trimmed V and J ends, which lost 3 bases and 4 bases, there was a span of 9 bases. The CDR3 protein is CASSFGVGETQYF. The DNA of the CDR3 is TGTGCCAGCAGTTTTGGGGTAGGAGAGACCCAGTACTTC.

The table lists this clonotype with many counts. This chain uses TRBV5-8 with TRBJ2-6; D is undetermined. Trimming stripped 0 bases from V and 12 bases from J, with 19 bases between. The germline V gene encodes CDR1 SGHTS and CDR2 YDEGEE. The length of the CDR3 is 16 residues. CDR3 sequence (DNA): TGTGCCAGCAGCTTGGATACTGCCGCGGCGGCGGTCGTCCTGACTTTC. Translated: CASSLDTAAAAVVLTF.

This clonotype occurred many times. The chain carries TRBV7-3 and TRBJ2-6; D call uncertain. This CDR3 has 15 amino acids. Germline V gives CDR1 SGHTA, CDR2 FQGTGA. Deletions cut 1 base from V and 2 bases from J, with 6 bases between. The CDR3: CASSLSAPGANVLTF. The CDR3 region has the DNA TGTGCCAGCAGCTTAAGCGCTCCTGGGGCCAACGTCCTGACTTTC.

Points on this clonotype: The conserved closing phenylalanine or tryptophan is absent in this CDR3, likely reflecting a read error. The DNA is left out, because the CDR3 cannot be placed on it with certainty; the CDR3 is given as TCRdb lists it. The rearrangement uses TRBV12-3 or TRBV12-4 and TRBJ1-1. The CDR3 length equals 11 residues, ends included. CDR3 protein: CASSFRQAGFY.

This clonotype was picked up one time. CDR3 loop: CASGDRDQPQHF. The CDR3 DNA follows: TGTGCCAGCGGGGACCGCGATCAGCCCCAGCATTTT. The rearrangement links TRBV19 to TRBJ1-5, with a weak D call TRBD1 (5 bases). V shed 9 bases and J shed 5 bases, with 11 bases lying between them. The CDR3 totals 12 residues. CDR1 LNHDA and CDR2 SQIVND come from the germline V gene (reference sequence).

This clonotype was counted only a few times. The rearrangement joins TRBV7-9 to TRBJ1-5; 9 nucleotides line up with TRBD1. The CDR3 has 16 residues. Unmatched junction bases numbered 7, after V lost 5 bases and J lost 2 bases. Germline V gives CDR1 SEHNR, CDR2 FQNEAQ (reference sequence). The CDR3 DNA reads as TGTGCCAGCAGCCCCAGGGGGGACAGGGGCAATCAGCCCCAGCATTTT. This codes for CASSPRGDRGNQPQHF.

This clonotype has only one observation. V gene TRBV4-1 combines with J gene TRBJ1-5, with D uncertain. The CDR3 extends over 15 amino acids. Germline V gene lookup returns CDR1 MGHRA and CDR2 YSYEKL. The V gene lost 3 bases and the J gene lost 0 bases, with 9 bases spanning the gap. The CDR3 nucleotides are TGCGCCAGCAGCCATGGGGTAATTAGCAATCAGCCCCAGCATTTT. As protein: CASSHGVISNQPQHF.